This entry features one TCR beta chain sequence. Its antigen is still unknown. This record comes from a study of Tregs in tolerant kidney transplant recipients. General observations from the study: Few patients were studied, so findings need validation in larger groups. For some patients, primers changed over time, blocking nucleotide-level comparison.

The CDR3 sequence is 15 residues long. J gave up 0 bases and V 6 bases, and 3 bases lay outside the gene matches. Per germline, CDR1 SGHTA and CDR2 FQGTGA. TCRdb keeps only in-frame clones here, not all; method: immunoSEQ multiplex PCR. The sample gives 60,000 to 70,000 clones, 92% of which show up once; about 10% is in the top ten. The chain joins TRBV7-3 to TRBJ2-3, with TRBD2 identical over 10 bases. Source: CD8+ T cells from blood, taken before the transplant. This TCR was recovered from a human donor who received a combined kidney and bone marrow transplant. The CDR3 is CASSQRGGSTDTQYF. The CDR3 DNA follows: TGTGCCAGCAGTCAGCGGGGGGGGAGCACAGATACGCAGTATTTT.